These T cell receptor beta chains were read from a single sample in a study of cytomegalovirus exposure and HLA in healthy donors. The assay was immunoSEQ multiplex PCR, and TCRdb's table has in-frame clones only and misses some. Altogether 75,000 to 80,000 clones are present, over 70% being singletons, with the ten largest covering roughly 1.5%. Sequencing input: PBMCs. All receptors derive from a man in his forties in good health and CMV-seronegative. Both conserved end residues are part of each CDR3. D genes are given only for firm matches. Rows may omit the clone size; those that give it use once, few, many or a size class.

j_call | v_call | clone_size | d_call | cdr3_nt | cdr3_aa
TRBJ1-5 | TRBV28 | . | . | TGTGCCAGCAGTCCCGGGGGGGCGTCGAATCAGCCCCAGCATTTT | CASSPGGASNQPQHF
TRBJ2-2 | TRBV29-1 | . | TRBD2 | TGCAGCCCAATCCCGGGACTAGCTGTGACCGGGGAGCTGTTTTTT | CSPIPGLAVTGELFF
TRBJ2-2 | TRBV25-1 | . | TRBD1 | TGTGCCAGCAGTGCCACAGGGGACGGCACCGGGGAGCTGTTTTTT | CASSATGDGTGELFF
TRBJ2-1 | TRBV19 | few | TRBD2 | TGTGCCAGTAGTTTGGCTAGCGGGTCCTGGAGCTCCTACAATGAGCAGTTCTTC | CASSLASGSWSSYNEQFF
TRBJ1-2 | TRBV2 | few | TRBD1 | TGTGCCAGCAGCGGGGGACAGTACTATGGCTACACCTTC | CASSGGQYYGYTF
TRBJ2-1 | TRBV29-1 | . | . | TGCAGCGTGAGCCTGGACAGCCTCCATGAGCAGTTCTTC | CSVSLDSLHEQFF
TRBJ2-3 | TRBV2 | . | . | TGTGCCAGCAGTGGACAGACTCCAGATACGCAGTATTTT | CASSGQTPDTQYF
TRBJ1-1 | TRBV2 | . | . | TGTGCCAGCAGTGAAGCGGGGTGGCGGGGGTCGATTAACACTGAAGCTTTCTTT | CASSEAGWRGSINTEAFF
TRBJ2-2 | TRBV7-9 | once | TRBD2 | TGTTCCAGCAGCTTAAGTAGCGGGGCTAACACCGGGGAGCTGTTTTTT | CSSSLSSGANTGELFF
TRBJ2-5 | TRBV7-9 | . | . | TGTGCCAGCAGCCTCGGGGATAAAGAGACCCAGTACTTC | CASSLGDKETQYF
TRBJ2-1 | TRBV28 | . | TRBD2 | TGTGCCAGCAGTTCCGCTAGCGGGGGTAACAATGAGCAGTTCTTC | CASSSASGGNNEQFF
TRBJ2-7 | TRBV27 | few | TRBD2 | TGTGCCAGCATTCGTACTAGCGGATCCTACGAGCAGTACTTC | CASIRTSGSYEQYF
TRBJ1-2 | TRBV6-1 | . | . | TGTGCCAGCAGTGAAATTTGGGTTCGAGCAGGGGAGGGTTTTTATGGCTACACCTTC | CASSEIWVRAGEGFYGYTF
TRBJ2-3 | TRBV29-1 | few | TRBD2 | TGCAGCGGTCGTAGCGGGGCTAGCACAGATACGCAGTATTTT | CSGRSGASTDTQYF
TRBJ2-7 | TRBV11-2 | . | TRBD1 | TGTGCCAGCAGCCAAAGACAGGGCCCCTACGAGCAGTACTTC | CASSQRQGPYEQYF
TRBJ2-1 | TRBV5-1 | . | TRBD2 | TGCGCCAGCAGCTCATCCCCTAGCGGGAGCTCCTACAATGAGCAGTTCTTC | CASSSSPSGSSYNEQFF
TRBJ1-5 | TRBV5-8 | once | . | TGTGCCAGCAGCTTGGAGATGAGTCAGCCCCAGCATTTT | CASSLEMSQPQHF